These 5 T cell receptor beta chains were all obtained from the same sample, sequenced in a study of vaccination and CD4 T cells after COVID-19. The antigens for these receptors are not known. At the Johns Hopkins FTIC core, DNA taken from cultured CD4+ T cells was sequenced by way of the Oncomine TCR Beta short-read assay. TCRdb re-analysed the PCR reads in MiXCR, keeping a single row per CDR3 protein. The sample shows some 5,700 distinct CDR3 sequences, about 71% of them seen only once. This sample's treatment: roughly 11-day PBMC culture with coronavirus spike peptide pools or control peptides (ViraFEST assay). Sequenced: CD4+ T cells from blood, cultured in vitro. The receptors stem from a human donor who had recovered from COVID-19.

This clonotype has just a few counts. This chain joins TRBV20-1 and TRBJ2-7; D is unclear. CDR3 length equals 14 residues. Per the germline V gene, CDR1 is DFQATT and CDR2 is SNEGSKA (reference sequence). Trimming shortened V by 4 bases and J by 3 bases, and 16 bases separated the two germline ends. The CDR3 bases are TGCAGTGCTATAGACGGATCATACTTCTACGAGCAGTACTTC. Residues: CSAIDGSYFYEQYF.

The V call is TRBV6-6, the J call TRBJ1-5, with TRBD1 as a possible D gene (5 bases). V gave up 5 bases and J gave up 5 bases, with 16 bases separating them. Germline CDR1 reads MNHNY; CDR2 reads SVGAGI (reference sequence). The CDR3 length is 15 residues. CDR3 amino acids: CASSELGRDDQPQHF. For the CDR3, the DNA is TGTGCCAGCAGTGAATTAGGGCGGGACGATCAGCCCCAGCATTTT.

CDR3 sequence: CSARDPVVTDTQYF. In DNA, the CDR3 is TGCAGTGCTAGAGATCCGGTGGTTACAGATACGCAGTATTTT. J is TRBJ2-3 and V is TRBV20-1; D gene unclear. Germline CDR1 DFQATT, CDR2 SNEGSKA (reference sequence). The CDR3 has 14 amino acids. Trimming removed 0 bases from V and 3 bases from J, with 10 bases in between.

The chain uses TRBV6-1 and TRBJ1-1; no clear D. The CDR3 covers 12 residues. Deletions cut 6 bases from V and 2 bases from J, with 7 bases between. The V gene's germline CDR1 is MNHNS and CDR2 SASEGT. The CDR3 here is CASREYNTEAFF. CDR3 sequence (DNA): TGTGCCAGCAGGGAATATAACACTGAAGCTTTCTTT.

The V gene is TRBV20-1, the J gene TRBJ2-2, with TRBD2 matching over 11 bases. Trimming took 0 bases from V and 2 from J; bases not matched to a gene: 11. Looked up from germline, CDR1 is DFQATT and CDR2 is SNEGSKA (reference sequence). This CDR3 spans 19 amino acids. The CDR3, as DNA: TGCAGTGCTAGAGACTTTCGTGGTCTAGCGGGGGGAAACACCGGGGAGCTGTTTTTT. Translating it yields CSARDFRGLAGGNTGELFF.